The present T cell receptor beta chain was sequenced within a study of immune cell composition in non-small cell lung cancer. General study results and limits: Lung squamous cell carcinoma tumours had significantly higher top 10 clone scores and productive clonality than lung adenocarcinoma. Clones >0.5% enriched in tumour were rarer in adenocarcinoma (around 33%) than squamous (roughly 80%). Shared sequences between tumour-reactive and dominant in vivo clones were not proven.

Sequencing was performed with immunoSEQ multiplex PCR; in TCRdb, only in-frame clones are kept and a portion is missing. The sample lists about 6,700 clones, about three quarters occurring once. This CDR3 has 16 amino acids. From germline, CDR1 is KGHSH and CDR2 LQKENI. The V and J ends lost 2 bases and 7 bases, in that order; junction bases with no gene match: 4. This clone appeared once. Its antigen is as yet unknown. The clonotype comes from a human donor with non-small cell lung cancer. The J gene is TRBJ2-3, the V gene TRBV18; 15 bases map to TRBD2. Material: lung tumor tissue. CDR3 amino acids: CASSPRTSGRVYTQYF. CDR3 coding DNA: TGTGCCAGCTCACCAAGGACTAGCGGGAGGGTGTATACGCAGTATTTT.